The 19 T cell receptor beta chains below come from one sample, sequenced in a study of TIL therapy for anti-PD-1-resistant metastatic lung cancer. Sequencing used immunoSEQ v3. TCRdb's table, derived via immunoSEQ multiplex PCR, lists solely in-frame clones and lacks some. The sample holds 45,000 to 60,000 clones, 71% seen once. Time point in this sample: pre-treatment sample, taken before nivolumab and TIL therapy. Tumor tissue came from excised metastases, mostly pleural nodules or supraclavicular lymph nodes. The specimen comprised tumor tissue, sampled at baseline. These receptors were obtained from a person aged 25-85 years with non-small cell lung cancer.

V is TRBV7-6 and J is TRBJ1-2, with D tentatively TRBD1 (6 bases). V was cut by 3 bases and J by 6 bases, with 23 bases left in between. This CDR3 has 17 amino acids. Germline CDR1 reads SGHVS; CDR2 reads FNYEAQ. CDR3 coding DNA: TGTGCCAGCAGCTTCTCACTGGGAGGGGGAGGTGTTGATGGCTACACCTTC. Translation: CASSFSLGGGGVDGYTF.

This rearrangement joins TRBV7-2 to TRBJ2-7; 12 bases are shared with TRBD2. After removal of 1 base from V and 4 bases from J, the junction contained 5 bases not matched to a gene. Germline V gives CDR1 SGHTA, CDR2 FQGNSA. The CDR3 has 16 amino acids. CDR3 coding DNA: TGTGCCAGCAGCTTAGTGGCTAGCGGGGGGGTGTACGAGCAGTACTTC. Translating it yields CASSLVASGGVYEQYF.

The table lists this clone with a few counts. The chain combines TRBV27 with TRBJ1-6; a weak D match, TRBD1 (5 bases). Between the trimmed V and J ends, which lost 8 bases and 0 bases, there was a span of 11 bases. The CDR3 is made up of 15 amino acids. Germline CDR1 is MNHEY and CDR2 is SMNVEV (reference sequence). CDR3 DNA sequence: TGTGCCAGCGGGGACTTAACCTCCTATAATTCACCCCTCCACTTT. As protein: CASGDLTSYNSPLHF.

This clone was counted only a few times. V and J are TRBV7-9 and TRBJ2-2, with D possibly TRBD2 on 5 matching bases. CDR1 and CDR2 (germline): SEHNR, FQNEAQ (reference sequence). V was clipped by 1 base and J by 13 bases, with 13 bases between them. The CDR3 spans 13 residues. The CDR3 is CASSLVGPGGLFF. CDR3 nucleotide sequence: TGTGCCAGCAGCTTAGTGGGCCCCGGAGGGCTGTTTTTT.

The V and J genes are TRBV5-1 and TRBJ2-5; 7 positions agree with TRBD1. Germline lookup yields CDR1 SGHRS and CDR2 YFSETQ. This CDR3 is 15 amino acids long. J was trimmed by 3 bases and V by 4 bases; bases with no gene match: 9. The CDR3 nucleotides read TGCGCCAGCAGCGTGGGACAGTATATCGAAGAGACCCAGTACTTC. Residues: CASSVGQYIEETQYF.

The chain links TRBV19 to TRBJ1-6, with 8 bases aligning to TRBD1. J gave up 14 bases and V 1 base, and 7 bases lay outside the gene matches. The CDR3 consists of 14 residues. CDR1 and CDR2 from the germline V gene are LNHDA and SQIVND (reference sequence). CDR3 nucleotide sequence: TGTGCCAGTAGTATAGGGACAGGGATGCCAGCCCTCCACTTT. As protein: CASSIGTGMPALHF.

The chain uses TRBV5-4 and TRBJ2-3; 13 nucleotides line up with TRBD2. The V segment lost 1 base and the J segment 0 bases; nucleotides outside the gene matches: 5. CDR3 length equals 18 residues. The germline gives CDR1 SGHNT, CDR2 YYREEE (reference sequence). CDR3 nucleotide sequence: TGTGCCAGCAGCTTGACTAGCGGGGGGGCGGGTAGCACAGATACGCAGTATTTT. Translated, it gives CASSLTSGGAGSTDTQYF.

The chain has TRBV25-1 and TRBJ1-1; 7 bases map to TRBD1. Germline trimming cut 3 bases from V and 7 bases from J; bases unmatched to any gene: 11. This CDR3 comprises 15 residues. Germline lookup yields CDR1 MGHDK and CDR2 SYGVNS. The CDR3 sequence is CASSDPRRGGVEAFF. The DNA for the CDR3 is TGTGCCAGCAGTGACCCGCGGCGAGGGGGCGTTGAAGCTTTCTTT. Full variable domain (remainder filled in from reference TRBV25-1 and TRBJ1-1): EADIYQTPRYLVIGTGKKITLECSQTMGHDKMYWYQQDPGMELHLIHYSYGVNSTEKGDLSSESTVSRIRTEHFPLTLESARPSHTSQYLCASSDPRRGGVEAFFGQGTRLTVV.

The V and J genes are TRBV11-1 and TRBJ2-5; D not certain. Trimming shortened V by 5 bases and J by 8 bases, and 9 bases separated the two germline ends. Germline V lookup: CDR1 SGHAT, CDR2 FQDESV (reference sequence). This CDR3 has 11 residues. The CDR3 loop is CASSPSVTQYF. CDR3 nucleotides: TGTGCCAGCAGCCCGTCCGTAACCCAGTACTTC.

This clone was observed a few times. The chain joins TRBV5-1 to TRBJ2-1; D is possibly TRBD1 or TRBD2 (5 bases each). CDR1 SGHRS and CDR2 YFSETQ come from the germline V gene. The CDR3 covers 15 residues. Trimming took off 6 bases at V and 2 bases at J, with 15 bases between the two ends. The CDR3 bases are TGCGCCAGCACCCCTGAGGGCAGGGCCTACAATGAGCAGTTCTTC. It encodes CASTPEGRAYNEQFF. Full variable domain (missing parts from reference TRBV5-1 and TRBJ2-1): KAGVTQTPRYLIKTRGQQVTLSCSPISGHRSVSWYQQTPGQGLQFLFEYFSETQRNKGNFPGRFSGRQFSNSRSEMNVSTLELGDSALYLCASTPEGRAYNEQFFGPGTRLTVL.

The rearrangement uses TRBV7-2 and TRBJ2-7, with a tentative D call TRBD2 (5 bases). The CDR3 loop spans 11 amino acids. Trimming took off 5 bases at V and 7 bases at J, with 9 bases between the two ends. Germline V gene sequence: CDR1 SGHTA, CDR2 FQGNSA. CDR3: CASSASGEQYF. CDR3 in DNA: TGTGCCAGCAGCGCCTCGGGAGAGCAGTACTTC.

The V gene is TRBV5-1, the J gene TRBJ2-3; possibly TRBD2 for D (6 bases). This CDR3 is 17 amino acids long. Germline CDR1 SGHRS, CDR2 YFSETQ. Trimming took off 1 base at V and 2 bases at J, with 17 bases between the two ends. The DNA for the CDR3 is TGCGCCAGCAGCTTGAGTCCTGGGCGGGGATACACAGATACGCAGTATTTT. Protein sequence: CASSLSPGRGYTDTQYF.

This clone has just a few counts. The chain is built from TRBV28 and TRBJ1-5, with a possible D match to TRBD1 (5 bases). The V gene lost 2 bases and the J gene lost 7 bases, with 12 bases spanning the gap. The CDR3 loop spans 14 amino acids. From germline, CDR1 is MDHEN and CDR2 SYDVKM. The CDR3 sequence is CASSLLGTRQPQHF. CDR3 DNA sequence: TGTGCCAGCAGTTTACTCGGGACGAGGCAGCCCCAGCATTTT.

The rearrangement links TRBV5-4 to TRBJ1-1; D is uncertain. V lost 4 bases to trimming and J lost 1 base, with 14 bases between them. Per the germline V gene, CDR1 is SGHNT and CDR2 is YYREEE (reference sequence). The CDR3 loop spans 15 amino acids. The CDR3 protein is CASSREANSNTEAFF. The CDR3 region has the DNA TGTGCCAGCAGCCGTGAGGCGAACTCGAACACTGAAGCTTTCTTT. Together with reference TRBV5-4 and TRBJ1-1, the CDR3 gives the full variable domain: ETGVTQSPTHLIKTRGQQVTLRCSSQSGHNTVSWYQQALGQGPQFIFQYYREEENGRGNFPPRFSGLQFPNYSSELNVNALELDDSALYLCASSREANSNTEAFFGQGTRLTVV.

The chain links TRBV11-2 to TRBJ1-2; TRBD1 matches at 11 bases. The CDR3 has 16 residues. Looked up from germline, CDR1 is SGHAT and CDR2 is FQNNGV. The V segment lost 5 bases and the J segment 4 bases; nucleotides outside the gene matches: 9. The chain's CDR3 is CASSLSAGQGGYGYTF. The CDR3 DNA reads as TGTGCCAGCAGCCTTTCGGCGGGACAGGGGGGCTATGGCTACACCTTC. Complete variable domain (other parts from reference TRBV11-2 and TRBJ1-2): EAGVAQSPRYKIIEKRQSVAFWCNPISGHATLYWYQQILGQGPKLLIQFQNNGVVDDSQLPKDRFSAERLKGVDSTLKIQPAKLEDSAVYLCASSLSAGQGGYGYTFGSGTRLTVV.

The V and J genes are TRBV1 and TRBJ2-1; the D call of TRBD2 is as the table states it, not checked on the DNA. TRBV1 is a listed pseudogene. There are 14 residues in the CDR3. For the CDR3, the DNA is TGCACCAGCGGCCTCGGGAGGGCCGGGAGTTGGCAGTTCTTC. This codes for CTSGLGRAGSWQFF.

This rearrangement joins TRBV29-1 to TRBJ2-3, with no clear D. This CDR3 comprises 13 residues. Trimming pared 3 bases from V and 0 bases from J, leaving 7 bases between. Germline V lookup: CDR1 SQVTM, CDR2 ANQGSEA. The CDR3 nucleotides are TGCAGCGTTGACACGCCTAGCACAGATACGCAGTATTTT. Translating it yields CSVDTPSTDTQYF.

The rearrangement joins TRBV4-1 to TRBJ2-7; no definite D call. CDR1 MGHRA and CDR2 YSYEKL come from the germline V gene. The CDR3 is 14 amino acids. Trimming left V 4 bases short and J 0 bases short, with 10 bases between. The CDR3 loop reads CASSRAQSSYEQYF. CDR3 nucleotides: TGCGCCAGCAGCCGGGCACAGAGCTCCTACGAGCAGTACTTC.

The genes are TRBV7-8 and TRBJ2-7; D is possibly TRBD2 (6 bases). The germline V gene encodes CDR1 SGHVS and CDR2 FQNEAQ. This CDR3 is built from 13 residues. Trimming took 1 base from V and 4 from J, leaving 8 bases between them. The CDR3 nucleotides are TGTGCCAGCAGCTTAGGGGGGACTTACGAGCAGTACTTC. As protein: CASSLGGTYEQYF.